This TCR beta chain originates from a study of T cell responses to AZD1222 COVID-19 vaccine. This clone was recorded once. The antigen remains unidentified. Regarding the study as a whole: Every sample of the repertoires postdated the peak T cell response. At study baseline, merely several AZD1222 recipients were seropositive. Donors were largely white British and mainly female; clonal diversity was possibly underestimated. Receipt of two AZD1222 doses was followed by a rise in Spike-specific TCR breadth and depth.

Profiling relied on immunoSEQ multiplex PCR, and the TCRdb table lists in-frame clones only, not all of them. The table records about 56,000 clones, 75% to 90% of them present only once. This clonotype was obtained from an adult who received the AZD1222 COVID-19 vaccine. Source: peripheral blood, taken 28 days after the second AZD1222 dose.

CDR3 nucleotides: TGTGCCAGCAGCTTAGAGGGGATGTCCTACGAGCAGTACTTC. Its translation is CASSLEGMSYEQYF. J is TRBJ2-7 and V is TRBV11-3; D gene ambiguous. Trimming left V 0 bases short and J 1 base short, with 7 bases between. CDR1 is SGHNT, CDR2 YENEEA, per germline. The CDR3 runs 14 residues.